This paragraph covers one T cell receptor (beta chain) sequence. What it binds is not known. This entry belongs to a study of PD-1 blockade in mismatch repair-deficient tumors. The overall study: Patients had 12 mismatch repair-deficient cancer types and were previously treated and progressing. General observations from the study: Tumor-resident clones, often absent from pretreatment blood, expanded after pembrolizumab and then contracted.

CDR1 is SQVTM, CDR2 ANQGSEA, per germline. After removal of 8 bases from V and 4 bases from J, the junction contained 8 bases not matched to a gene. This CDR3 comprises 13 residues. Repertoires were generated with immunoSEQ multiplex PCR, while TCRdb's copy carries only in-frame clones and drops some. The sample includes some 130,000 clones, roughly 90% of them seen just once. The source was peripheral blood, collected approximately 72 weeks after starting pembrolizumab. The chain joins TRBV29-1 to TRBJ2-5; the match to TRBD1 covers 9 bases. The sequence derives from an adult with mismatch repair-deficient cancer. In nucleotides, the CDR3 is TGCAGCACCTACAGGGGGCCCTCAGAGACCCAGTACTTC. It translates to CSTYRGPSETQYF.